The T cell receptor beta chain under discussion was sequenced for a study of blood T cell repertoires in COVID-19. Study-level information: Both acute and convalescent COVID-19 samples were obtained from the United States, Italy and Spain. Sources were T cells, B-cell-depleted T cells, or PBMCs; the material itself was cDNA or gDNA.

The method was immunoSEQ multiplex PCR; TCRdb's version includes in-frame clones alone and lacks a portion of them. The table records under 400,000 clones, around nine tenths of them present only once. This clone has only one observation. Deletions cut 3 bases from V and 7 bases from J, with 18 bases between. Germline assignment: CDR1 DFQATT and CDR2 SNEGSKA (reference sequence). The CDR3 totals 14 residues. The genes are TRBV20-1 and TRBJ1-2, with D hard to call. The TCR comes from a woman between 55 and 75 years old with COVID-19, enrolled during active disease. Sequences were obtained from peripheral blood. This chain's CDR3 is CSASLSPNRGGYTF. Written as DNA, the CDR3 is TGCAGTGCTAGTCTGAGCCCCAACCGGGGTGGCTACACCTTC.